This T cell receptor (beta chain) appears in the sequencing data of a study of blood T cell repertoires in COVID-19. For the study at large: The United States, Italy and Spain supplied acute and convalescent COVID-19 samples.

The CDR3 contains 12 residues. CDR1 and CDR2 from the germline V gene are KGHDR and SFDVKD. Trimming cost V 12 bases and J 4 bases, with 11 bases left between them. Generated by immunoSEQ multiplex PCR, the TCRdb table keeps only in-frame clones and is missing some. The table records over 150,000 clones, 85% to 90% of them present only once. Participant-reported clinical history was the basis for cohort assignment. Each recovered donor of Cohort 3 presented with two negative PCRs, clearance, or symptom resolution. The sequenced sample was PBMCs or T cells enriched from blood (not recorded which). The chain has TRBV24-1 and TRBJ2-2, with D unclear. This sequence originates from a man between 35 and 55 years old who had recovered from COVID-19. The CDR3 nucleotides read TGTGCCGCGGCCCCTAGCACCGGGGAGCTGTTTTTT. Residues: CAAAPSTGELFF.